This T cell receptor (beta chain) is drawn from a study of post-analysis software for immune sequencing data. Study observations and caveats: Significantly lower normalized Chao1 diversity was found in patients with multiple sclerosis relative to controls. Relative to controls, patients had about 5 TRBV segments at higher frequency, with TRBV5-6, TRBV5-1 and TRBV20-1 among these.

Comment on this clonotype: Its antigen is unidentified.

The library was made from cDNA and included unique molecular identifiers. TCRdb itself ran the PCR reads through MiXCR, one entry per CDR3 protein. The table has hundreds of thousands of distinct CDR3 sequences, just under 30% seen once. Germline assignment: CDR1 SQVTM and CDR2 ANQGSEA. With 2 bases removed from V and 4 bases from J, the gap between germline ends came to 17 bases. CDR3 length: 15 amino acids. Material for sequencing was blood. This receptor was obtained from a girl aged 5-17 years with multiple sclerosis. The rearrangement joins TRBV29-1 to TRBJ1-2, with D unclear. The CDR3 DNA follows: TGCAGCGTTGAAAGCGGTTCGGAGGGATCCTATGGCTACACCTTC. Encoded protein: CSVESGSEGSYGYTF.